This passage covers 31 T cell receptor beta chains from one sample sequenced in a study of cytomegalovirus exposure and HLA in healthy donors. Amplification used 60 Vbeta primers and 13 Jbeta primers. Libraries were prepared by immunoSEQ multiplex PCR; TCRdb keeps only in-frame clonotypes and omits some of them. The sample lists about 200,000 clones, 82% seen once, with 2.7% in the top ten. The sample was PBMCs. All receptors derive from a woman aged 40 to 55 in good health and CMV-seronegative.

This sequence joins TRBV27 and TRBJ2-3; 7 bases match TRBD2. The CDR3 totals 16 residues. CDR1 is MNHEY and CDR2 is SMNVEV in the germline V gene (reference sequence). V trimming: 6 bases; J trimming: 6 bases; junction bases outside the gene matches: 15. The CDR3, as DNA: TGTGCCAGCAGCCAAGACTGGGTAACAGCGGGGGATACGCAGTATTTT. Translated, it gives CASSQDWVTAGDTQYF.

The V call is TRBV4-2, the J call TRBJ2-2, with 9 nucleotides matching TRBD2. Trimming removed 1 base from V and 6 bases from J; junction bases left unmatched: 6. This CDR3 is built from 16 residues. CDR1 is LGHNA and CDR2 is YNFKEQ in the germline V gene. The DNA of the CDR3 is TGTGCCAGCAGCCAAGTGGAGGCGGGAGGGCCCGGGGAGCTGTTTTTT. Amino acid sequence: CASSQVEAGGPGELFF.

This rearrangement joins TRBV2 to TRBJ1-2; 8 nucleotides agree with TRBD1. The CDR3 contains 13 residues. Germline-derived CDR1 and CDR2 are SNHLY and FYNNEI. Trimming removed 2 bases from V and 7 bases from J; junction bases left unmatched: 3. This CDR3 is CASSERTGSGYTF. The CDR3 bases are TGTGCCAGCAGTGAAAGGACAGGGAGTGGCTACACCTTC.

In its sample, this clone was seen once. This rearrangement joins TRBV10-1 to TRBJ2-7; D perhaps matches TRBD1 (5 bases). Germline values: CDR1 WNHNN, CDR2 SYGVQD (reference sequence). This CDR3 contains 14 residues. Deletions cut 4 bases from V and 7 bases from J, with 17 bases between. The CDR3 spells CASSAWTPPGEQYF. In nucleotides, the CDR3 is TGCGCCAGCAGTGCCTGGACACCCCCAGGGGAGCAGTACTTC.

CDR3: CASRLQGGDQPQHF. The CDR3 DNA is TGTGCCAGCAGACTTCAGGGAGGGGATCAGCCCCAGCATTTT. The rearrangement links TRBV14 to TRBJ1-5, with D possibly being TRBD1 (5 bases). The CDR3 totals 14 residues. CDR1 SGHDN and CDR2 FVKESK come from the germline V gene. V gave up 6 bases and J gave up 5 bases, with 14 bases separating them.

This chain links TRBV7-6 with TRBJ1-1, with TRBD1 matching over 8 bases. V gave up 3 bases and J gave up 1 base; unmatched junction bases: 1. Germline V gene sequence: CDR1 SGHVS, CDR2 FNYEAQ. This CDR3 region has 14 residues. Here the CDR3 reads CASSFGTGNTEAFF. CDR3 nucleotide sequence: TGTGCCAGCAGCTTTGGGACAGGGAACACTGAAGCTTTCTTT.

This clone was observed a single time. The chain is built from TRBV15 and TRBJ1-1, with 9 bases fitting TRBD1. Trimming removed 5 bases from V and 1 base from J; junction bases left unmatched: 5. Germline V gene data show CDR1 as LNHNV and CDR2 as YYDKDF (reference sequence). The CDR3 is made up of 15 amino acids. In DNA, the CDR3 is TGTGCCACCAGCTCCCGGACAGGGGAGAACACTGAAGCTTTCTTT. Residues: CATSSRTGENTEAFF.

This chain uses TRBV7-2 with TRBJ2-1; 9 nucleotides align to TRBD1. CDR3 length: 16 amino acids. The ends lost 5 bases at V and 4 bases at J; junction bases unmatched: 9. Germline-derived CDR1 and CDR2 are SGHTA and FQGNSA. The CDR3 loop is CASSLTSGTGYNEQFF. CDR3 DNA sequence: TGTGCCAGCAGCCTAACGTCCGGGACAGGGTACAATGAGCAGTTCTTC.

The chain carries TRBV19 and TRBJ2-1; 9 positions agree with TRBD2. This CDR3 is built from 18 residues. Germline-derived CDR1 and CDR2 are LNHDA and SQIVND (reference sequence). V lost 4 bases, J lost 0 bases, and 10 bases stayed unmatched. CDR3 bases: TGTGCCAGTAGTAACAAAAGACTAGCGGCGAGCTCCTACAATGAGCAGTTCTTC. This encodes CASSNKRLAASSYNEQFF.

This rearrangement joins TRBV27 to TRBJ2-3; D possibly corresponds to TRBD1 (6 bases). The CDR3 is 18 amino acids. V was trimmed by 5 bases and J by 5 bases, leaving 26 bases between them. Germline V gene data show CDR1 as MNHEY and CDR2 as SMNVEV (reference sequence). The chain's CDR3 is CASSPGPGTTFREDTQYF. CDR3 in DNA: TGTGCCAGCAGTCCCGGCCCCGGGACAACCTTTAGGGAAGATACGCAGTATTTT.

This clone showed up just a few times. The CDR3 protein is CASSGVRPSNTIYF. CDR3 sequence (DNA): TGTGCCAGCTCAGGAGTAAGACCCTCAAACACCATATATTTT. The V and J genes are TRBV18 and TRBJ1-3; D remains unclear. Germline CDR1 KGHSH, CDR2 LQKENI. The CDR3 extends over 14 amino acids. V lost 5 bases, J lost 6 bases, and 14 bases lay in between.

This chain connects TRBV2 to TRBJ2-7, with 10 positions matching TRBD2. Germline V gene lookup returns CDR1 SNHLY and CDR2 FYNNEI. CDR3 length: 17 residues. V trimming: 2 bases; J trimming: 6 bases; junction bases outside the gene matches: 13. The CDR3 protein is CASSENLAGEGATEQYF. CDR3 bases: TGTGCCAGCAGTGAAAATCTAGCGGGAGAGGGGGCCACCGAGCAGTACTTC.

The chain carries TRBV18 and TRBJ1-2; 8 bases are a match to TRBD1. The V gene end was trimmed by 2 bases and the J gene end by 3 bases; junction bases not matched to a gene: 11. Germline CDR1 is KGHSH and CDR2 is LQKENI. The CDR3 loop spans 17 amino acids. In DNA, the CDR3 is TGTGCCAGCTCACCATTAGCCGAGACAGGGGTAGACTATGGCTACACCTTC. This translates into CASSPLAETGVDYGYTF.

The chain is built from TRBV7-9 and TRBJ2-5; the D gene is possibly TRBD1 (6 bases). The CDR3 runs to 15 residues. CDR1 is SEHNR and CDR2 is FQNEAQ in the germline V gene (reference sequence). V was trimmed by 5 bases and J by 1 base, leaving 14 bases between them. The CDR3 coding sequence is TGTGCCAGCAGCGCCGGAGCAGGGGCCCAAGAGACCCAGTACTTC. Translation gives CASSAGAGAQETQYF.

This sequence joins TRBV7-9 and TRBJ2-7, with D uncertain. The CDR3 runs 12 residues. The V and J ends lost 1 base and 4 bases respectively, with 5 bases between them. CDR1 SEHNR and CDR2 FQNEAQ come from the germline V gene (reference sequence). This CDR3 reads CASSLVPYEQYF. The CDR3 nucleotides read TGTGCCAGCAGCTTAGTTCCATACGAGCAGTACTTC.

The chain joins TRBV2 to TRBJ2-6, with 7 bases fitting TRBD1. The CDR3 sequence is 17 residues long. The germline V gene has CDR1 SNHLY and CDR2 FYNNEI. J gave up 0 bases and V 9 bases, and 11 bases lay outside the gene matches. The CDR3: CASLAGTAVSGANVLTF. The CDR3 DNA is TGTGCCAGTCTAGCCGGGACAGCAGTCTCTGGGGCCAACGTCCTGACTTTC.

J is TRBJ2-2 and V is TRBV7-3, with 13 bases lining up with TRBD2. Per the germline V gene, CDR1 is SGHTA and CDR2 is FQGTGA. Trimming took 5 bases from V and 8 from J; bases not matched to a gene: 5. This CDR3 region has 15 residues. CDR3 DNA sequence: TGTGCCAGCAGCCCCCAGGGACTAGCGGGGGGGGAGCTGTTTTTT. Amino acid sequence: CASSPQGLAGGELFF.

This chain uses TRBV5-1 with TRBJ2-3; unclear D gene. Trimming stripped 0 bases from V and 3 bases from J, with 11 bases between. Germline CDR1 SGHRS, CDR2 YFSETQ. The CDR3 has 15 amino acids. Written as DNA, the CDR3 is TGCGCCAGCAGCTTGGTTCCAGACAAGACAGATACGCAGTATTTT. It is translated as CASSLVPDKTDTQYF.

The sample holds a few counts of this clone. The V gene is TRBV5-1, the J gene TRBJ1-2; D gene ambiguous. Trimming shortened V by 5 bases and J by 1 base, and 9 bases separated the two germline ends. The CDR3 length is 13 residues. CDR1 SGHRS and CDR2 YFSETQ come from the germline V gene. CDR3 residues: CASSVTDNYGYTF. CDR3 sequence (DNA): TGCGCCAGCAGTGTCACTGATAACTATGGCTACACCTTC.

The chain employs TRBV28 and TRBJ1-1, with D possibly matching TRBD1 (5 bases). Germline V gene lookup returns CDR1 MDHEN and CDR2 SYDVKM. V lost 3 bases and J 5 bases, leaving 19 bases between the germline ends. The CDR3 spans 16 residues. The CDR3, as DNA: TGTGCCAGCAGTTTGGAGGGGATTGGGCTATGGACTGAAGCTTTCTTT. Its translation is CASSLEGIGLWTEAFF.

This clone was counted between two and nine times. The chain links TRBV19 to TRBJ2-7; D perhaps matches TRBD1 (5 bases). CDR3 length equals 13 residues. Germline CDR1 and CDR2: LNHDA and SQIVND (reference sequence). Trimming took 3 bases from V and 6 from J, leaving 12 bases between them. For the CDR3, the DNA is TGTGCCAGTAGTATGGTCAGGGAATCCGAGCAGTACTTC. This sequence encodes CASSMVRESEQYF.

The chain is built from TRBV4-1 and TRBJ2-1; 9 bases align to TRBD2. CDR1 and CDR2 (germline): MGHRA, YSYEKL. The V segment lost 2 bases and the J segment 9 bases; nucleotides outside the gene matches: 5. The CDR3 is 14 residues long. The CDR3 bases are TGCGCCAGCAGCCAACTGGGACTAGCTGTTGAGCAGTTCTTC. Translated, it gives CASSQLGLAVEQFF.

The CDR3 reads CASTPSHSLHEQFF. The DNA for the CDR3 is TGTGCCAGCACCCCGTCACACAGTCTACATGAGCAGTTCTTC. V gene TRBV28 combines with J gene TRBJ2-1, with no clear D. Germline V gives CDR1 MDHEN, CDR2 SYDVKM. The CDR3 has 14 amino acids. V gave up 7 bases and J gave up 8 bases, with 18 bases separating them.

In regard to this clone: Compared with germline, one end of the junction differs, possibly owing to a read error. The CDR3 sequence: CSSSSFRDRGLFGYGYTF. The CDR3, as DNA: TGTTCCAGCAGCTCCTTCCGGGACAGGGGGCTTTTCGGCTATGGCTACACCTTC. The V call is TRBV7-9, the J call TRBJ1-2; 12 bases are a match to TRBD1. The CDR3 consists of 18 residues. Germline CDR1 SEHNR, CDR2 FQNEAQ (reference sequence).

This clone was picked up a small number of times. The chain combines TRBV7-3 with TRBJ1-2, with unresolved D. The CDR3 totals 13 residues. The germline V gene has CDR1 SGHTA and CDR2 FQGTGA. Between the trimmed V and J ends, which lost 6 bases and 5 bases, there was a span of 13 bases. The CDR3 DNA reads as TGTGCCAGCAGGGACTCTCTTAAGTATGGCTACACCTTC. Its protein is CASRDSLKYGYTF.

The J gene is TRBJ1-1, the V gene TRBV6-5; D remains unclear. Germline V gene lookup returns CDR1 MNHEY and CDR2 SVGAGI. The CDR3 totals 14 residues. V shed 2 bases and J shed 1 base, with 8 bases lying between them. The CDR3 coding sequence is TGTGCCAGCAGTTACAAACGCGGGAACACTGAAGCTTTCTTT. It is translated as CASSYKRGNTEAFF.

This chain links TRBV2 with TRBJ2-1, with 8 positions matching TRBD2. With 4 bases clipped from V and 11 bases from J, the junction kept 4 bases outside the gene matches. The CDR3 loop spans 12 amino acids. Germline CDR1 and CDR2: SNHLY and FYNNEI. The CDR3 loop is CASSGGTRKQFF. For the CDR3, the DNA is TGTGCCAGCAGTGGAGGGACTAGGAAGCAGTTCTTC.

The V and J genes are TRBV5-4 and TRBJ1-4; D might be TRBD1 (5 bases). Looked up from germline, CDR1 is SGHNT and CDR2 is YYREEE (reference sequence). CDR3 length equals 15 residues. The germline V and J ends were trimmed by 0 bases and 2 bases, with 8 bases remaining between them. The CDR3 sequence is CASSLAGGTNEKLFF. The CDR3 nucleotides read TGTGCCAGCAGCTTGGCCGGGGGGACTAATGAAAAACTGTTTTTT.

This clone showed up just once. The J gene is TRBJ1-4, the V gene TRBV19, with 10 bases lining up with TRBD1. The J segment lost 0 bases and the V segment lost 4 bases, leaving 5 bases of the junction unmatched. This CDR3 is built from 17 residues. Germline-derived CDR1 and CDR2 are LNHDA and SQIVND (reference sequence). The CDR3, as DNA: TGTGCCAGTAGTACCCGGGACAGGGGTCCAACTAATGAAAAACTGTTTTTT. Protein sequence: CASSTRDRGPTNEKLFF.

The chain uses TRBV6-1 and TRBJ2-5; 9 bases are a match to TRBD1. Germline-derived CDR1 and CDR2 are MNHNS and SASEGT. This CDR3 is 13 amino acids long. The J segment lost 5 bases and the V segment lost 8 bases, leaving 6 bases of the junction unmatched. The CDR3 loop reads CASVQDRGETQYF. CDR3 sequence (DNA): TGTGCCAGCGTACAGGACAGGGGTGAGACCCAGTACTTC.

V usage is TRBV10-1 and J usage is TRBJ1-2; D unclear. The CDR3 has 13 residues. The V end lost 0 bases, the J end lost 8 bases, and 10 bases lay between the germline ends. CDR1 is WNHNN and CDR2 is SYGVQD in the germline V gene (reference sequence). In DNA, the CDR3 is TGCGCCAGCAGTGAGTCCGGGAATCGCGGCTACACCTTC. This translates into CASSESGNRGYTF.